Included here is one T cell receptor beta chain sequence, with context. Its antigen remains unknown. The data originate from a study of cytomegalovirus exposure and HLA in healthy donors. Study information: Among around 400 genotyped donors, around 81% fell in the Caucasian-associated ancestry cluster. Whole-study results and caveats: When a later analysis compared HLA-associated TCR beta chains with equally common others, the HLA-associated chains turned out to be more clonally expanded and to have lower generation probabilities. Later analysis identified a missense DCLRE1C variant that was linked to TCR beta V- and J-gene trimming. The classifier, whose performance was assessed in both the original and validation cohorts, reportedly diagnosed cytomegalovirus status with high specificity and sensitivity.

Per the germline V gene, CDR1 is MNHEY and CDR2 is SVGAGI. The CDR3 loop spans 15 amino acids. Between the trimmed V and J ends, which lost 0 bases and 7 bases, there was a span of 10 bases. PCR primers comprised 60 Vbeta and 13 Jbeta primers. Profiled with immunoSEQ multiplex PCR; TCRdb holds only in-frame clones, not every one. There are some 130,000 clones in the sample; 74% occur only once, and approximately 5% lies in the top ten. Sequencing was carried out using PBMCs. The J gene is TRBJ1-6, the V gene TRBV6-5, with D hard to call. The TCR was taken from a woman in her 50s in good health and CMV-seropositive. CDR3 sequence reads: CASSYSRGFNSPLHF. DNA for the CDR3: TGTGCCAGCAGTTACTCGAGAGGGTTCAATTCACCCCTCCACTTT.